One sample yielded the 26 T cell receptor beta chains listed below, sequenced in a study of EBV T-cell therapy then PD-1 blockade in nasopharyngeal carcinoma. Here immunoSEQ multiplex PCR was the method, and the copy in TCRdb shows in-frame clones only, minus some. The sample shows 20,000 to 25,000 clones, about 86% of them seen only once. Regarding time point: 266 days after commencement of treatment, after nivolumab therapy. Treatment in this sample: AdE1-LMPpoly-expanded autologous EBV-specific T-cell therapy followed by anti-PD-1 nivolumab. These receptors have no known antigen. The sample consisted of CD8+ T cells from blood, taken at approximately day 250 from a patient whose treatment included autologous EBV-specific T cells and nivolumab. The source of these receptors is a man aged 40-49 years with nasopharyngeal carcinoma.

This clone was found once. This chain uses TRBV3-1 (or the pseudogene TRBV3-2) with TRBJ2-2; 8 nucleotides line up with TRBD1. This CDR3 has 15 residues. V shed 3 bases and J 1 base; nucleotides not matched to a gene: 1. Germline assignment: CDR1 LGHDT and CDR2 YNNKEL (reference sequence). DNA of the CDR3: TGTGCCAGCAGCCAGGGGACAGGGAACACCGGGGAGCTGTTTTTT. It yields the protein CASSQGTGNTGELFF.

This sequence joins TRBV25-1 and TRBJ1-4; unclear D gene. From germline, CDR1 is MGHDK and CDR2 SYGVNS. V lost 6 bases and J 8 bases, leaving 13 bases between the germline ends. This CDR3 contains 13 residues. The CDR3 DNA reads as TGTGCCAGCAGCGAGACCGGCGGGGAAAAACTGTTTTTT. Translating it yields CASSETGGEKLFF.

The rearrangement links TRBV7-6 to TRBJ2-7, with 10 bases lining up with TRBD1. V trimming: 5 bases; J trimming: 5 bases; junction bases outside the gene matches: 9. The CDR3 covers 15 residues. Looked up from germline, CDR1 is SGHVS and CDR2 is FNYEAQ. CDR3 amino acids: CASSKPGTGVNEQYF. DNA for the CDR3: TGTGCCAGCAGCAAACCCGGGACAGGGGTCAACGAGCAGTACTTC.

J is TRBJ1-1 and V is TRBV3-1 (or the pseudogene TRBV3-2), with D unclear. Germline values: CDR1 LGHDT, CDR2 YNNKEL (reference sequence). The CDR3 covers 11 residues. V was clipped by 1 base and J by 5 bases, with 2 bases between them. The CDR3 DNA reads TGTGCCAGCAGCCAAGGAACTGAAGCTTTCTTT. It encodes CASSQGTEAFF.

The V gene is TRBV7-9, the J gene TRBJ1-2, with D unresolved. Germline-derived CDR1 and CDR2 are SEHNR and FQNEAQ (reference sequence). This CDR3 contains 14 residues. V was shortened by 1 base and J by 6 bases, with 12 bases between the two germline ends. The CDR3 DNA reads TGTGCCAGCAGCTTAGGAGGTCTAGAGAATGGCTACACCTTC. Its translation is CASSLGGLENGYTF.

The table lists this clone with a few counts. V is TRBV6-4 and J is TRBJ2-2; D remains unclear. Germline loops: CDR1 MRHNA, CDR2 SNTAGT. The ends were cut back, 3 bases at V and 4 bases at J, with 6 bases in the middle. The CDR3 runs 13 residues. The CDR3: CASSEKGTGELFF. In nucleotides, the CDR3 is TGTGCCAGCAGTGAGAAGGGCACCGGGGAGCTGTTTTTT.

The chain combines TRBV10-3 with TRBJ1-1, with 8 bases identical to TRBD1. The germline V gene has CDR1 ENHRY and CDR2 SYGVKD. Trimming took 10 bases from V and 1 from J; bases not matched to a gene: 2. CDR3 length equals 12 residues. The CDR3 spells CASGQGNTEAFF. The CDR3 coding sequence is TGTGCCAGCGGACAGGGGAACACTGAAGCTTTCTTT.

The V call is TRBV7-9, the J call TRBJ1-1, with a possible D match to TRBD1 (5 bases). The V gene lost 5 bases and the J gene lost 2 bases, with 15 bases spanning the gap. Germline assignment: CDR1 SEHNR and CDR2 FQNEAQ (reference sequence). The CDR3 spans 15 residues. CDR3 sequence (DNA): TGTGCCAGCAGCCAGGGAGAAGGGGTAAACACTGAAGCTTTCTTT. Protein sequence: CASSQGEGVNTEAFF. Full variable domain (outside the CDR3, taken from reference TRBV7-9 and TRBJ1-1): DTGVSQNPRHKITKRGQNVTFRCDPISEHNRLYWYRQTLGQGPEFLTYFQNEAQLEKSRLLSDRFSAERPKGSFSTLEIQRTEQGDSAMYLCASSQGEGVNTEAFFGQGTRLTVV.

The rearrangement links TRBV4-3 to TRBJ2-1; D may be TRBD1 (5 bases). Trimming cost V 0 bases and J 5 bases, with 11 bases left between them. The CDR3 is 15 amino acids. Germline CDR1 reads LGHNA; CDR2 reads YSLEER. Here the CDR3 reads CASSQDPQGNNEQFF. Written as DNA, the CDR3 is TGCGCCAGCAGCCAAGACCCCCAGGGAAACAATGAGCAGTTCTTC.

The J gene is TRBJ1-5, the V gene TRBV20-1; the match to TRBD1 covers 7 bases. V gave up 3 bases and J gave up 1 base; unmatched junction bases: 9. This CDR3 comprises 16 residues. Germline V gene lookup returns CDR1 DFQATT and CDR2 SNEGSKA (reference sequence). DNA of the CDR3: TGCAGTGCTAGTCTGACAGGGTTTGGGAGCAATCAGCCCCAGCATTTT. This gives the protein CSASLTGFGSNQPQHF.

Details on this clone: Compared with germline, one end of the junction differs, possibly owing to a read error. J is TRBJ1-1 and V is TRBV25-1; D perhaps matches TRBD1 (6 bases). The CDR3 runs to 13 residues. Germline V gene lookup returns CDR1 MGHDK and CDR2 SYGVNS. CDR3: CASSEQPDSRQGF. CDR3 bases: TGTGCCAGCAGTGAGCAACCGGACAGCCGTCAGGGTTTT.

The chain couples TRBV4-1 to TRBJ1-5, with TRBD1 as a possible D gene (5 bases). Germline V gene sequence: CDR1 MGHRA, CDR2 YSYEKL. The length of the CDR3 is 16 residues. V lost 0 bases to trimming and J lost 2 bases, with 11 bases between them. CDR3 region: CASSQDPTGGNQPQHF. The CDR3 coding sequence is TGCGCCAGCAGCCAAGATCCAACAGGCGGCAATCAGCCCCAGCATTTT.

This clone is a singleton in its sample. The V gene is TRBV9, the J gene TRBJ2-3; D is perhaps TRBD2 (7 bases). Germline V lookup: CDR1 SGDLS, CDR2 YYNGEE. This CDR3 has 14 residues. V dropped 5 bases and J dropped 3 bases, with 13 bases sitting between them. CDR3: CASSGGGRTDTQYF. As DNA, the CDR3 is TGTGCCAGCAGTGGGGGGGGCCGGACAGATACGCAGTATTTT.

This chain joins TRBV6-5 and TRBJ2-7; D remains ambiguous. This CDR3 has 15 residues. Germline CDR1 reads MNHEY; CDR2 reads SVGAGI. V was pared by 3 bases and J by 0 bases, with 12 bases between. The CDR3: CASSYYPTRSYEQYF. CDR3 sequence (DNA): TGTGCCAGCAGTTATTACCCGACACGCTCCTACGAGCAGTACTTC.

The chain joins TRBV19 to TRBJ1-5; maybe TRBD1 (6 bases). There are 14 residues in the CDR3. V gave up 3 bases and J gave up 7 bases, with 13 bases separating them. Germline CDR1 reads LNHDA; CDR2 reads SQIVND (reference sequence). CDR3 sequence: CASSIRTVKQPQHF. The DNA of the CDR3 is TGTGCCAGTAGTATTCGGACAGTAAAGCAGCCCCAGCATTTT.

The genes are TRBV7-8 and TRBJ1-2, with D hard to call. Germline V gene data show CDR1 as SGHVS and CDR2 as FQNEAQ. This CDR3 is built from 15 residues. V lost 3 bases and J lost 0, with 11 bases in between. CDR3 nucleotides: TGTGCCAGCAGCTTGATGGTGGGAGCTAACTATGGCTACACCTTC. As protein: CASSLMVGANYGYTF.

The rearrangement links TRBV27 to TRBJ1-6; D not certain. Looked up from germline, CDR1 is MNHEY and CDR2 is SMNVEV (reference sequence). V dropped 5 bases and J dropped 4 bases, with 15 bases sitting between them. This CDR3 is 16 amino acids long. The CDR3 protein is CASSPIPGEYNSPLHF. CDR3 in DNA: TGTGCCAGCAGTCCCATTCCCGGGGAATATAATTCACCCCTCCACTTT.

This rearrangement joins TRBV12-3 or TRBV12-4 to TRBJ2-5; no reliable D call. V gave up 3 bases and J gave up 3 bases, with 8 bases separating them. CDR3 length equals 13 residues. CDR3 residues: CASSFSGEETQYF. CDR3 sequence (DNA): TGTGCCAGCAGTTTTAGTGGGGAAGAGACCCAGTACTTC.

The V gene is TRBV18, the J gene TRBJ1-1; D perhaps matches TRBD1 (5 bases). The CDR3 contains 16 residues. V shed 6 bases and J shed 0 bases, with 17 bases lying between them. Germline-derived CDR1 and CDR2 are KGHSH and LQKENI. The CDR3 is CASSLAGKHMNTEAFF. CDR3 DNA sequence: TGTGCCAGCTCTCTCGCAGGGAAGCATATGAACACTGAAGCTTTCTTT.

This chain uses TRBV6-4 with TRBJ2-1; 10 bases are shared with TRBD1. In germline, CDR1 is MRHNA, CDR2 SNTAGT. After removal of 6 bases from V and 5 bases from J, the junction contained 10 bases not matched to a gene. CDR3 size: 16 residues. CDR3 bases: TGTGCCAGCAGCCCGCGAGCGGGACAGGGGAACAATGAGCAGTTCTTC. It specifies CASSPRAGQGNNEQFF.

CDR3 sequence: CASSQGIRGGTEAFF. The CDR3 DNA follows: TGTGCCAGCAGCCAAGGAATCAGGGGTGGCACTGAAGCTTTCTTT. The rearrangement uses TRBV3-1 (or the pseudogene TRBV3-2) and TRBJ1-1; D perhaps matches TRBD1 (6 bases). The V end was cut by 1 base, the J end by 4 bases, with 13 bases between. This CDR3 is built from 15 residues. The germline gives CDR1 LGHDT, CDR2 YNNKEL (reference sequence).

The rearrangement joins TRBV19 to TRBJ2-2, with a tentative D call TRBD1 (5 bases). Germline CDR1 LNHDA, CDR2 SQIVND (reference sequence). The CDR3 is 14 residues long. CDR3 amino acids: CASSWTPFTGELFF. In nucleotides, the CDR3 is TGTGCAAGCTCGTGGACACCTTTCACCGGGGAGCTGTTTTTT.

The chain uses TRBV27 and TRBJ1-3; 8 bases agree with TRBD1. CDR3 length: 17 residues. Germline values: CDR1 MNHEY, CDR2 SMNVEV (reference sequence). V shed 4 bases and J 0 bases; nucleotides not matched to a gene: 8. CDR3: CASSSLTGASSGNTIYF. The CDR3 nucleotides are TGTGCCAGCAGTTCTTTGACAGGGGCGAGCTCTGGAAACACCATATATTTT.

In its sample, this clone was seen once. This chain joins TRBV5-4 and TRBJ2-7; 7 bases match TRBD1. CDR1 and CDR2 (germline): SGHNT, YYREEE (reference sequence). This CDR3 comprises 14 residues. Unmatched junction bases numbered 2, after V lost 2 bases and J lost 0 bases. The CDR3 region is CASSFGDSSYEQYF. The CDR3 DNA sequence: TGTGCCAGCAGCTTCGGGGACAGCTCCTACGAGCAGTACTTC.

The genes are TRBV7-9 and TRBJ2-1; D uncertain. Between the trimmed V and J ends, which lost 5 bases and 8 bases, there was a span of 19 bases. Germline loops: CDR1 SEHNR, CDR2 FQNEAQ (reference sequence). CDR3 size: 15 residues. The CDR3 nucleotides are TGTGCCAGCAGCCCCGGTCTAGATCATGGCGATGAGCAGTTCTTC. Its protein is CASSPGLDHGDEQFF.

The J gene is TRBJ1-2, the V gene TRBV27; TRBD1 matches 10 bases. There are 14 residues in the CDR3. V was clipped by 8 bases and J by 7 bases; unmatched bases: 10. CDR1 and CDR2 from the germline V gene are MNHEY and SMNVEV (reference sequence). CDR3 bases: TGTGCCAGCCGCTCTATCGGGACAGGGGTTGGCTACACCTTC. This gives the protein CASRSIGTGVGYTF.